One sample yielded the 22 T cell receptor beta chains listed below, sequenced in a study of blood T cells in healthy people across ages. Together with a sample-barcoded 5' primer, a J-beta primer mix was included in a second PCR lasting roughly 6 to 12 cycles. TCRdb passed the 5' RACE reads through MiXCR, listing each CDR3 protein once. Here the sample spans approximately 690,000 distinct CDR3 sequences, roughly two fifths being singletons. Material for sequencing was blood. All receptors come from a man aged 80 or over in good health.

About this clonotype: Just one base apart from a much larger clone, this may be a read error. The chain recombines TRBV5-1 with TRBJ2-7; D may correspond to TRBD1 or TRBD2 (5 bases each). CDR3 length equals 12 residues. Per germline, CDR1 SGHRS and CDR2 YFSETQ. DNA of the CDR3: TGCGCCAGCAACTTGGGGACGGAGAGTCAGTACTTC. This codes for CASNLGTESQYF. The variable domain in full, completed from reference TRBV5-1 and TRBJ2-7, reads KAGVTQTPRYLIKTRGQQVTLSCSPISGHRSVSWYQQTPGQGLQFLFEYFSETQRNKGNFPGRFSGRQFSNSRSEMNVSTLELGDSALYLCASNLGTESQYFGPGTRLTVT.

The V gene is TRBV5-1, the J gene TRBJ1-1; D possibly corresponds to TRBD1 (6 bases). V was trimmed by 5 bases and J by 4 bases, leaving 18 bases between them. This CDR3 is 15 amino acids long. Per germline, CDR1 SGHRS and CDR2 YFSETQ. In nucleotides, the CDR3 is TGCGCCAGCAGACGGGAAGCTACAGGGAGCACTGAAGCTTTCTTT. It specifies CASRREATGSTEAFF.

The V and J genes are TRBV29-1 and TRBJ1-6; 10 positions agree with TRBD1. The CDR3 loop spans 13 amino acids. The V gene's germline CDR1 is SQVTM and CDR2 ANQGSEA. V was pared by 6 bases and J by 4 bases, with 0 bases of the junction left unmatched. The CDR3 sequence: CSVGQGYNSPLHF. The DNA for the CDR3 is TGCAGCGTGGGACAGGGGTATAATTCACCCCTCCACTTT.

The J gene is TRBJ2-5, the V gene TRBV25-1, with D perhaps TRBD2 (5 bases). Germline V gene sequence: CDR1 MGHDK, CDR2 SYGVNS. This CDR3 is built from 16 residues. Trimming removed 1 base from V and 0 bases from J, with 12 bases in between. The CDR3 region is CASSESGRVYQETQYF. The CDR3 nucleotides read TGTGCCAGCAGTGAATCGGGAAGGGTGTACCAAGAGACCCAGTACTTC.

The chain joins TRBV30 to TRBJ2-7; D unclear. The CDR3 extends over 11 amino acids. V gave up 5 bases and J gave up 3 bases, with 8 bases separating them. Germline loops: CDR1 GTSNPN, CDR2 SVGIG (reference sequence). CDR3 in DNA: TGTGCCTGGGTGTCTAACTACGAGCAGTACTTC. Residues: CAWVSNYEQYF.

This clonotype turned up a few times. The chain combines TRBV9 with TRBJ1-2; TRBD1 might be the D (6 bases). In germline, CDR1 is SGDLS, CDR2 YYNGEE. Trimming removed 4 bases from V and 0 bases from J, with 13 bases in between. The CDR3 is made up of 15 amino acids. The CDR3 is CASSRSGQTNYGYTF. The CDR3 DNA is TGTGCCAGCAGCCGTTCGGGACAAACTAACTATGGCTACACCTTC.

This clonotype was observed at least ten times. The V call is TRBV6-2 or TRBV6-3, the J call TRBJ2-3; D is uncertain. There are 10 residues in the CDR3. The germline V gene has CDR1 MNHEY and CDR2 SVGEGT. The germline V and J ends were trimmed by 11 bases and 5 bases, with 8 bases remaining between them. CDR3 bases: TGTGCCTCGTCTAGAGATACGCAGTATTTT. Its translation: CASSRDTQYF.

On this clonotype itself: One base away lies a much larger clone, so this may be a sequencing read error. This chain links TRBV3-1 with TRBJ2-1; D uncertain. CDR1 and CDR2 from the germline V gene are LGHDT and YNNKEL (reference sequence). This CDR3 region has 13 residues. Trimming pared 1 base from V and 5 bases from J, leaving 6 bases between. CDR3 region: CASSQGNHNEQFF. Written as DNA, the CDR3 is TGTGCCAGCAGCCAAGGCAACCACAATGAGCAGTTCTTC.

There are a few counts of this clonotype. The CDR3 is CASRNGQGASYEQYF. In DNA form, the CDR3 reads TGTGCCAGCAGGAACGGACAGGGGGCCTCCTACGAGCAGTACTTC. The rearrangement links TRBV27 to TRBJ2-7; TRBD1 matches 11 bases. The junction had 4 bases not matched to a gene; V was cut back by 6 bases and J by 0 bases. Looked up from germline, CDR1 is MNHEY and CDR2 is SMNVEV (reference sequence). The CDR3 is 15 residues long.

The chain recombines TRBV25-1 with TRBJ2-6, with 8 positions matching TRBD1. CDR1 is MGHDK, CDR2 SYGVNS, per germline. The V gene end was trimmed by 10 bases and the J gene end by 2 bases; junction bases not matched to a gene: 13. The length of the CDR3 is 17 residues. The DNA of the CDR3 is TGTGCCACCCAGACAGGGGACGCCCTGGCTGGGGCCAACGTCCTGACTTTC. Translation gives CATQTGDALAGANVLTF.

This clonotype has a handful of counts. The chain has TRBV11-3 and TRBJ2-1; the match to TRBD2 covers 11 bases. With 5 bases clipped from V and 7 bases from J, the junction kept 13 bases outside the gene matches. The V gene's germline CDR1 is SGHNT and CDR2 YENEEA. The CDR3 spans 17 residues. The CDR3 coding sequence is TGTGCCAGCAGCCCAGGAGTAGCGGGAGGGCCAGGGAATGAGCAGTTCTTC. This sequence encodes CASSPGVAGGPGNEQFF.

The rearrangement links TRBV7-9 to TRBJ2-4, with 11 bases lining up with TRBD1. The J call is in doubt because the DNA end fits TRBJ2-7 better. CDR3 size: 15 residues. Germline V gene lookup returns CDR1 SEHNR and CDR2 FQNEAQ (reference sequence). CDR3 DNA: TGTGCCAGCAGCAAAGCCGGGACAGGGGGTTACGAGCAGTACTTC. Its protein is CASSKAGTGGYEQYF.

The sample holds a few counts of this clonotype. This chain joins TRBV6-5 and TRBJ2-6; the D gene is possibly TRBD2 (5 bases). Germline V CDR1 and CDR2: MNHEY, SVGAGI. Trimming removed 2 bases at V and 2 bases at J, with 22 bases between. The CDR3 consists of 20 residues. CDR3 region: CASSYSHGVSPAPGANVLTF. In DNA form, the CDR3 reads TGTGCCAGCAGTTACAGCCACGGGGTGAGCCCAGCACCTGGGGCCAACGTCCTGACTTTC.

This clonotype was counted a few times. CDR3 bases: TGCGCCAGCAGCCAAGAAGGGGGCCCTTGGGAGCCCCAGCATTTT. Encoded protein: CASSQEGGPWEPQHF. J is TRBJ1-5 and V is TRBV4-1; 7 bases match TRBD1. The junction had 7 bases not matched to a gene; V was cut back by 0 bases and J by 8 bases. This CDR3 spans 15 amino acids. Germline V gives CDR1 MGHRA, CDR2 YSYEKL.

The CDR3 spells CASSRTSGQGSTDTQYF. DNA for the CDR3: TGTGCCAGCAGCCGCACCTCGGGACAGGGGAGCACAGATACGCAGTATTTT. The chain couples TRBV13 to TRBJ2-3, with 10 bases aligning to TRBD1. The CDR3 loop spans 17 amino acids. Germline CDR1 PRHDT, CDR2 FYEKMQ (reference sequence). Trimming cost V 5 bases and J 0 bases; bases outside gene matches: 8. The entire variable domain, with the rest obtained from reference TRBV13 and TRBJ2-3, is as follows: AAGVIQSPRHLIKEKRETATLKCYPIPRHDTVYWYQQGPGQDPQFLISFYEKMQSDKGSIPDRFSAQQFSDYHSELNMSSLELGDSALYFCASSRTSGQGSTDTQYFGPGTRLTVL.

This clonotype was recorded a few times. The gene calls are TRBV10-1 and TRBJ2-3; perhaps TRBD1 as D (5 bases). Germline CDR1 is WNHNN and CDR2 is SYGVQD (reference sequence). The CDR3 consists of 14 residues. The ends were cut back, 8 bases at V and 7 bases at J, with 19 bases in the middle. CDR3 nucleotide sequence: TGCGCCAGCCAGGGTGGGGCAGGTTCGAATACGCAGTATTTT. Its translation: CASQGGAGSNTQYF.

This clonotype occurred a few times. V usage is TRBV5-1 and J usage is TRBJ2-1; 8 bases map to TRBD2. Trimming removed 5 bases from V and 9 bases from J; junction bases left unmatched: 10. The CDR3 loop spans 14 amino acids. Germline CDR1 reads SGHRS; CDR2 reads YFSETQ. The chain's CDR3 is CASRAQTSAVEQFF. The DNA for the CDR3 is TGCGCCAGCAGAGCCCAGACTAGCGCGGTTGAGCAGTTCTTC.

The chain recombines TRBV9 with TRBJ1-6, with D maybe TRBD1 (5 bases). V was cut by 0 bases and J by 7 bases, with 14 bases left in between. This CDR3 has 16 residues. The germline CDR1 and CDR2 sequences are SGDLS and YYNGEE. CDR3 sequence reads: CASSVDRLPGNSPLHF. The CDR3 coding sequence is TGTGCCAGCAGCGTAGACAGGCTCCCAGGCAATTCACCCCTCCACTTT. Variable domain in full (rest from reference TRBV9 and TRBJ1-6): DSGVTQTPKHLITATGQRVTLRCSPRSGDLSVYWYQQSLDQGLQFLIQYYNGEERAKGNILERFSAQQFPDLHSELNLSSLELGDSALYFCASSVDRLPGNSPLHFGNGTRLTVT.

This clonotype appeared a few times. The chain employs TRBV6-5 and TRBJ1-2, with 7 bases lining up with TRBD1. V dropped 5 bases and J dropped 8; count of bases not matched to a gene: 8. From germline, CDR1 is MNHEY and CDR2 SVGAGI. The CDR3 runs 13 residues. CDR3 residues: CASSKKTGFGYTF. The CDR3 DNA reads as TGTGCCAGCAGTAAAAAGACAGGGTTCGGCTACACCTTC.

This clonotype has only a few counts. The chain recombines TRBV29-1 with TRBJ1-4, with D unclear. The CDR3 contains 13 residues. The germline V gene has CDR1 SQVTM and CDR2 ANQGSEA. V was pared by 5 bases and J by 7 bases, with 14 bases between. In DNA form, the CDR3 reads TGCAGCGTTAAGGCCCCGCCGGCTGAAAAACTGTTTTTT. As protein: CSVKAPPAEKLFF.

The J gene is TRBJ2-7, the V gene TRBV6-1; no reliable D call. CDR1 MNHNS and CDR2 SASEGT come from the germline V gene. The V and J ends lost 3 bases and 0 bases respectively, with 9 bases between them. The CDR3 loop spans 14 amino acids. The CDR3 DNA sequence: TGTGCCAGCAGTGACGAGTTTAGCTCCTACGAGCAGTACTTC. Translation gives CASSDEFSSYEQYF.

The chain carries TRBV6-1 and TRBJ1-6, with 9 bases that match TRBD1. The CDR3 length is 16 residues. Germline V gene data show CDR1 as MNHNS and CDR2 as SASEGT. V dropped 7 bases and J dropped 8; count of bases not matched to a gene: 12. Here the CDR3 DNA reads TGTGCCAGCACGTGGGTTAACAGGGGGCACGATTCACCCCTCCACTTT. This gives the protein CASTWVNRGHDSPLHF.